The next 23 T cell receptor beta chains were all read from a single sample in a study of neurological immune-mediated disorders. TCRdb reprocessed the 5' RACE reads with MiXCR, giving one entry per CDR3 protein. In the table there are fewer than 30,000 distinct CDR3 sequences, 13% of which are singletons. Sequencing used PBMCs. The origin of the receptors is a woman aged 35 to 49 with HTLV-1-associated myelopathy (HAM/TSP).

In its sample, this clonotype was seen many times. The chain couples TRBV20-1 to TRBJ2-4; D perhaps matches TRBD1 (6 bases). The CDR3 is made up of 15 amino acids. The germline gives CDR1 DFQATT, CDR2 SNEGSKA (reference sequence). Deletions cut 4 bases from V and 2 bases from J, with 15 bases between. The CDR3 bases are TGCAGTGCTACGGGACATTTAAAGTCCAAAAACATTCAGTACTTC. Protein: CSATGHLKSKNIQYF.

This chain uses TRBV27 with TRBJ2-7; D is undetermined. V lost 10 bases and J lost 4, with 20 bases in between. This CDR3 comprises 14 residues. The V gene's germline CDR1 is MNHEY and CDR2 SMNVEV (reference sequence). The CDR3 loop reads CAIKRRSMRYEQYF. As DNA, the CDR3 is TGTGCCATCAAAAGACGGAGTATGAGGTACGAGCAGTACTTC.

This clonotype occurred a few times. V and J are TRBV10-3 and TRBJ1-1, with D perhaps TRBD1 (5 bases). The V and J ends lost 11 bases and 3 bases respectively, with 19 bases between them. In germline, CDR1 is ENHRY, CDR2 SYGVKD. The CDR3 runs 14 residues. The CDR3 sequence: CAVSSGGRDTEAFF. As DNA, the CDR3 is TGTGCCGTCTCGTCTGGGGGAAGGGACACTGAAGCTTTCTTT.

There are many counts of this clonotype. The genes are TRBV10-3 and TRBJ2-2; 12 positions agree with TRBD1. Germline V gene data show CDR1 as ENHRY and CDR2 as SYGVKD. The CDR3 sequence is 16 residues long. After removal of 4 bases from V and 7 bases from J, the junction contained 7 bases not matched to a gene. The CDR3 nucleotides read TGTGCCATCAGTGCCCGGGACAGGGGGCTTGTCGGGGAGCTGTTTTTT. It yields the protein CAISARDRGLVGELFF.

This clonotype has ten or more counts. The chain has TRBV10-3 and TRBJ1-1, with D possibly matching TRBD1 (5 bases). The ends were cut back, 8 bases at V and 2 bases at J, with 9 bases in the middle. Germline V gives CDR1 ENHRY, CDR2 SYGVKD. This CDR3 region has 12 residues. The CDR3 bases are TGTGCCATCGGTACAGGAAACACTGAAGCTTTCTTT. Its protein product is CAIGTGNTEAFF.

At least ten counts were recorded for this clonotype. The J gene is TRBJ1-6, the V gene TRBV7-9, with TRBD1 identical over 7 bases. The CDR3 totals 15 residues. CDR1 is SEHNR, CDR2 FQNEAQ, per germline (reference sequence). J gave up 4 bases and V 5 bases, and 5 bases lay outside the gene matches. CDR3 residues: CASSLGTEYNSPLHF. The CDR3, as DNA: TGTGCCAGCAGCCTAGGGACAGAGTATAATTCACCCCTCCACTTT.

This clonotype has at least ten counts. J is TRBJ2-5 and V is TRBV24-1, with TRBD2 matching 9 bases. J lost 4 bases, V lost 2 bases, and 10 bases had no gene match. Germline values: CDR1 KGHDR, CDR2 SFDVKD. The CDR3 has 17 amino acids. CDR3 in DNA: TGTGCCACCAGTGATTCCTCCGGGGCGGGGGGGATAGAGACCCAGTACTTC. Its translation is CATSDSSGAGGIETQYF.

For the CDR3, the DNA is TGCGCCAGCAGCGAGGTCGACATGAACACTGAAGCTTTCTTT. Protein product: CASSEVDMNTEAFF. The J gene is TRBJ1-1, the V gene TRBV4-1; no definite D call. This CDR3 spans 14 amino acids. The V end was cut by 5 bases, the J end by 0 bases, with 10 bases between. Germline V gives CDR1 MGHRA, CDR2 YSYEKL.

This clonotype was detected ten times or more. The chain couples TRBV12-3 or TRBV12-4 to TRBJ2-1, with 16 positions matching TRBD2. V lost 6 bases, J lost 7 bases, and 6 bases stayed unmatched. CDR3 length: 16 amino acids. The CDR3 loop is CASSSGLAGGPNEQFF. The CDR3 DNA reads TGTGCCAGCAGCTCGGGACTAGCGGGGGGGCCGAATGAGCAGTTCTTC.

This clonotype came up many times. The J gene is TRBJ2-7, the V gene TRBV10-3; D is possibly TRBD2 (5 bases). The CDR3 extends over 12 amino acids. Germline CDR1 reads ENHRY; CDR2 reads SYGVKD. V dropped 7 bases and J dropped 5 bases, with 12 bases sitting between them. CDR3 region: CAINTAGNEQYF. The CDR3 DNA follows: TGTGCCATCAACACCGCCGGGAACGAGCAGTACTTC.

The rearrangement links TRBV7-3 to TRBJ2-1; 14 bases are shared with TRBD2. CDR3 length: 18 residues. Germline lookup yields CDR1 SGHTA and CDR2 FQGTGA. Trimming cost V 9 bases and J 0 bases; bases outside gene matches: 10. CDR3 nucleotide sequence: TGTGCCAGAATCTCCCCAGGACTAGCGGGGGGCTCCTACAATGAGCAGTTCTTC. This sequence encodes CARISPGLAGGSYNEQFF.

This clonotype was seen repeatedly, ten times or more. This sequence joins TRBV10-3 and TRBJ2-3, with 15 bases lining up with TRBD2. CDR3 length equals 17 residues. The J segment lost 5 bases and the V segment lost 5 bases, leaving 8 bases of the junction unmatched. Germline CDR1 is ENHRY and CDR2 is SYGVKD. CDR3: CAISPGLAGGRRDTQYF. DNA of the CDR3: TGTGCCATCAGTCCGGGACTAGCGGGGGGTCGTCGAGATACGCAGTATTTT.

This clonotype was recorded many times. This chain uses TRBV24-1 with TRBJ2-5, with 9 bases lining up with TRBD2. Trimming at V came to 3 bases and at J to 5 bases, leaving 6 bases not matched to a gene. This CDR3 comprises 15 residues. Germline V gene sequence: CDR1 KGHDR, CDR2 SFDVKD. The CDR3 DNA follows: TGTGCCACCAGTGATATGCGGGGGGGCGGCGAGACCCAGTACTTC. Its protein is CATSDMRGGGETQYF.

This clonotype has a count of ten or more. The DNA for the CDR3 is TGCAGTGGAACGGCGGGGCCCTCCGAGCAGTACTTC. This translates into CSGTAGPSEQYF. This sequence joins TRBV20-1 and TRBJ2-7; D is perhaps TRBD2 (6 bases). The CDR3 consists of 12 residues. CDR1 and CDR2 from the germline V gene are DFQATT and SNEGSKA (reference sequence). V was trimmed by 7 bases and J by 6 bases, leaving 16 bases between them.

As regards this clonotype: Because the CDR3's place on the DNA is in doubt, the DNA is left out and the CDR3 is given as listed by TCRdb. The chain recombines TRBV5-1 with TRBJ2-1; the tabulated D call, TRBD1, remains unverified against the DNA. The CDR3 is made up of 20 amino acids, end residues included. Germline loops: CDR1 SGHRS, CDR2 YFSETQ. The CDR3 loop is CASSFYICSTTGGPDYEQFF.

Relative to its sample, this clonotype is medium-sized. The chain combines TRBV20-1 with TRBJ1-5; D is possibly TRBD1 (5 bases). V lost 6 bases to trimming and J lost 2 bases, with 17 bases between them. Germline loops: CDR1 DFQATT, CDR2 SNEGSKA (reference sequence). The CDR3 length is 15 residues. The DNA of the CDR3 is TGCAGTGCCTTCGGGGCGAGGATCGGCAATCAGCCCCAGCATTTT. This translates into CSAFGARIGNQPQHF.

There are many counts of this clonotype. The rearrangement joins TRBV18 to TRBJ2-2; D is ambiguous. CDR1 and CDR2 from the germline V gene are KGHSH and LQKENI. Trimming removed 2 bases at V and 3 bases at J, with 7 bases between. This CDR3 spans 14 amino acids. In nucleotides, the CDR3 is TGTGCCAGCTCACCAGACTCCCACACCGGGGAGCTGTTTTTT. Translation gives CASSPDSHTGELFF.

This clonotype was observed many times. The rearrangement uses TRBV28 and TRBJ2-1; the D is unclear. The V gene lost 6 bases and the J gene lost 4 bases, with 16 bases spanning the gap. This CDR3 is built from 15 residues. Germline-derived CDR1 and CDR2 are MDHEN and SYDVKM. For the CDR3, the DNA is TGTGCCAGCAGCCCCCCGGCTGGGGTATACAATGAGCAGTTCTTC. It encodes CASSPPAGVYNEQFF.

This clonotype has at least ten counts. The V call is TRBV5-1, the J call TRBJ2-7; TRBD1 is a possible D gene (5 bases). The CDR3 is made up of 14 amino acids. Per germline, CDR1 SGHRS and CDR2 YFSETQ. Trimming left V 0 bases short and J 2 bases short, with 9 bases between. DNA of the CDR3: TGCGCCAGCAGCTTGGCCATGGGGCCCTACGAGCAGTACTTC. Protein: CASSLAMGPYEQYF. The full variable domain, its missing parts supplied by reference TRBV5-1 and TRBJ2-7, is KAGVTQTPRYLIKTRGQQVTLSCSPISGHRSVSWYQQTPGQGLQFLFEYFSETQRNKGNFPGRFSGRQFSNSRSEMNVSTLELGDSALYLCASSLAMGPYEQYFGPGTRLTVT.

This clonotype was counted at least ten times. This chain links TRBV5-1 with TRBJ2-1; TRBD1 is a possible D gene (6 bases). Between the trimmed V and J ends, which lost 3 bases and 8 bases, there was a span of 18 bases. Germline V gene lookup returns CDR1 SGHRS and CDR2 YFSETQ. The CDR3 has 15 residues. The CDR3 loop is CASSSIQTGHHEQFF. For the CDR3, the DNA is TGCGCCAGCAGCTCTATACAAACAGGGCACCATGAGCAGTTCTTC.

This clonotype was picked up many times. The chain combines TRBV6-1 with TRBJ2-7, with D maybe TRBD1 (6 bases). V shed 8 bases and J shed 0 bases, with 17 bases lying between them. Looked up from germline, CDR1 is MNHNS and CDR2 is SASEGT. The CDR3 is made up of 15 amino acids. CDR3 residues: CASGVAGGPSYEQYV. CDR3 DNA: TGTGCCAGCGGGGTAGCTGGGGGCCCCTCCTACGAGCAGTACGTC.

This clonotype was seen repeatedly, ten times or more. J is TRBJ1-2 and V is TRBV18; D gene ambiguous. Looked up from germline, CDR1 is KGHSH and CDR2 is LQKENI. CDR3 length: 15 residues. Between the trimmed V and J ends, which lost 0 bases and 6 bases, there was a span of 14 bases. CDR3 amino acids: CASSPPGTGSHGYTF. As DNA, the CDR3 is TGTGCCAGCTCACCACCGGGTACGGGTTCGCATGGCTACACCTTC.

This clonotype was detected many times. This chain links TRBV5-1 with TRBJ2-5; 9 positions match TRBD1. The V segment lost 2 bases and the J segment 4 bases; nucleotides outside the gene matches: 9. The CDR3 has 16 amino acids. The germline V gene has CDR1 SGHRS and CDR2 YFSETQ. The chain's CDR3 is CASSFYGQGRGETQYF. The DNA for the CDR3 is TGCGCCAGCAGCTTCTATGGACAGGGGAGGGGAGAGACCCAGTACTTC. Together with reference TRBV5-1 and TRBJ2-5, the CDR3 gives the full variable domain: KAGVTQTPRYLIKTRGQQVTLSCSPISGHRSVSWYQQTPGQGLQFLFEYFSETQRNKGNFPGRFSGRQFSNSRSEMNVSTLELGDSALYLCASSFYGQGRGETQYFGPGTRLLVL.